This note documents a single TCR beta chain sequence. This clonotype was seen at least ten times. The antigen it binds to is not known. No base quality values were provided; no much bigger clone lies one nucleotide off. Stable Graves' hyperthyroidism was defined as no progression to ophthalmopathy during 18 months of follow-up. Hyperthyroidism patients were newly diagnosed, had a disease duration of under 2 months, and were aged 18 to 65 years. The study excluded patients with uncontrolled infections, other autoimmune diseases, pregnancy or lactation. Diagnoses relied on clinical symptoms, serum thyroxine and TRAb, thyroid ultrasound and orbital computed tomography. Ficoll-Paque density gradient centrifugation was used to isolate PBMCs from approximately 10 ml of fresh peripheral blood. Total RNA was extracted with Trizol reagent, and quality was checked on an Agilent 2100 Bioanalyzer. The data originate from a study of T cells in Graves' hyperthyroidism and ophthalmopathy (dated by TCRdb to about 2019). For the study in its entirety: Peripheral blood was collected at initial diagnosis, before any treatment. Prospective prediction of ophthalmopathy was tested in an independent validation cohort of 18 to 20 hyperthyroidism patients and approximately 17 patients who later progressed to ophthalmopathy. Thyroid tissue and blood T-cell repertoires from about 6 Graves' hyperthyroidism patients were also compared in the study. The 100 discovery patients were divided at random into training and test sets in a 7:3 ratio. To identify distinguishing TCR V-J signatures, a discovery cohort of 95 to 100 patients was used, comprising 40 to 45 with Graves' ophthalmopathy and 57 with stable Graves' hyperthyroidism. The paper reports TCR Vbeta CDR3 sequencing of roughly 140 peripheral blood samples: some 41 ophthalmopathy, fewer than 80 hyperthyroidism and around 17 progressor patients. After sampling, hyperthyroidism patients received methimazole starting at 30 mg daily, and ophthalmopathy patients received high-dose intravenous methylprednisolone.

TCR beta CDR3 regions were amplified from RNA transcripts. The first round of RT-PCR for the TCR CDR3 was performed with the HTBI primer set and the Qiagen OneStep RT-PCR kit. The libraries were constructed in a second round of multiplex PCR and then size-selected and purified. The libraries were sequenced on an Illumina HiSeq2000 using paired-end 100 bp reads. Under the source paper's analysis protocol: Raw data were processed with SOAPnuke, discarding reads with adapters, uncalled bases, mean Phred below 15, or no exact constant-primer or identifier match. High-quality paired reads were merged with COPE v1.2.5, and unique nucleotide sequences were defined as clonotypes. Clonotypes were aligned to IMGT TRBV, TRBD and TRBJ reference segments using MiTCR v1.1. The analysis included only V-J combinations with a frequency above 0.0001, which together covered around 99% of the repertoires. A TCS score was defined as the ratio between F50 (clonal expansion) and ExV (chaos), using BLOSUM62-based TCRdist between CDR3 peptides within each V-J. Welch's t-statistics and random forest reduced roughly 500 V-J features to 10 to 15, which were used in a naive Bayes classifier (R e1071). The raw public reads went through TCRdb reprocessing: fastp at Q25, MiXCR clone calling, in-frame beta chains kept. Each CDR3 protein gets just one entry, which takes the most common genes and DNA from the rows behind it. TCRdb assigned the V and J calls; the authors' analysis was not used. This sample is represented by 350,000 to 400,000 distinct CDR3 sequences; more than 12% of them were singletons. The ten largest make up about 33% of the sample.

What the research found in general, with its limitations: A model built on a 13 V-J signature distinguished ophthalmopathy from stable hyperthyroidism, reaching 87.88% sensitivity and around 81% specificity in cross-validation and 80%/75% in testing. Sample size was not statistically predetermined, and blinding of investigators to group allocation was not performed. During validation, the model predicted progression to ophthalmopathy a median of approximately six months ahead of onset, with almost 71% sensitivity and around 73% specificity. Most expanded thyroid clonotypes (frequency above 0.001) were also found in blood, which suggests that blood repertoires may mirror thyroid immune responses.

V loses 7 bases, J loses 9 bases, and the germline ends lie 10 bases apart. From the cysteine up to the phenylalanine, the CDR3 has a length of 11 residues. Kept here is only the CDR3 DNA, which spans 33 bases and is read in frame from base 1. The CDR1 and CDR2 encoded by the germline V gene are MDHEN and SYDVKM. The sequence is built from TRBV28 and TRBJ2-1; the D gene cannot be resolved reliably. Source material: blood. The clonotype was recovered from a woman in her twenties or thirties with Graves' hyperthyroidism. The CDR3 corresponds to CASTLWGEQFF. The bases are TGTGCCAGCACCCTGTGGGGTGAGCAGTTCTTC.